The present T cell receptor (beta chain) was sequenced within a study of blood T cell repertoires in COVID-19. Study overall: Samples of COVID-19 (acute and convalescent) were obtained from the United States, Italy and Spain.

With 4 bases clipped from V and 7 bases from J, the junction kept 11 bases outside the gene matches. CDR3 length equals 16 residues. Germline values: CDR1 MDHEN, CDR2 SYDVKM. The table came from immunoSEQ multiplex PCR; TCRdb's copy has only in-frame clones and leaves some out. Altogether about 250,000 clones are present, approximately 85% being singletons, with the ten largest covering about 0.9%. Sequencing was performed on peripheral blood. This sequence originates from a human donor with COVID-19, enrolled during active disease. The donor label of this sample is uncertain. The chain recombines TRBV28 with TRBJ2-1; 9 bases are shared with TRBD2. CDR3 in DNA: TGTGCCAGCAGTTCCCTACCAGCGGGAGGAGGGAATGAGCAGTTCTTC. It is translated as CASSSLPAGGGNEQFF.